This section outlines one T cell receptor beta chain sequence together with its context. The record originates from a study of blood T cell repertoires in COVID-19. Study in general: The study drew acute and convalescent COVID-19 samples from the United States, Italy and Spain. T cells, B-cell-depleted T cells, or PBMCs provided the cDNA or gDNA that served as material.

The Seattle site enrolled patients during active infection and followed them longitudinally. In the original processing: From reference gene primer amplification, estimates of nucleated cell counts were derived. Data came from immunoSEQ multiplex PCR; TCRdb stores just in-frame clones and leaves some out. That table is the source of V, J and clone size, and D and trimming were worked out from the DNA. The sample shows fewer than 250,000 clones, about four fifths of them seen only once. The CDR3 totals 12 residues. Germline CDR1 MDHEN, CDR2 SYDVKM. J gave up 8 bases and V 7 bases, and 6 bases lay outside the gene matches.

The specimen was peripheral blood. This clonotype was sampled from a woman aged 60-70 years with COVID-19, enrolled during active disease. The chain has TRBV28 and TRBJ1-2, with 8 bases aligning to TRBD1. CDR3 sequence (DNA): TGTGCCAGCACCCTCCGACAGGGGGGCTACACCTTC. It translates to CASTLRQGGYTF.